These T cell receptor beta chains were read from a single sample in a study of shared clonotypes between healthy human individuals. Using immunoSEQ multiplex PCR, the repertoire was profiled, and TCRdb retains in-frame clones only, with some absent. The sample holds roughly 1,500,000 clones, just under 99% seen once. Sequencing input: naive CD4+ T cells sorted from blood. These TCRs come from a man under 40 in good health. Both conserved end residues are part of each CDR3. The order of the fields is CDR3 protein, CDR3 DNA, clone size, D gene, V gene, J gene. D genes are given only for firm matches. Not all rows give a size; the values are once, few, many and, for expanded clones, a class.

CDR3: CASSLAGGDTQYF; DNA: TGCGCCAGCAGCCTTGCAGGGGGCGATACGCAGTATTTT; size: NA; D: TRBD1; V: TRBV5-1; J: TRBJ2-3
CDR3: CASSPTKGPDEQFF; DNA: TGTGCCAGCTCACCCACGAAGGGGCCAGATGAGCAGTTCTTC; size: NA; D: NA; V: TRBV18; J: TRBJ2-1
CDR3: CASVNRQGTNYGYTF; DNA: TGTGCCAGCGTTAACCGACAGGGGACAAACTATGGCTACACCTTC; size: NA; D: NA; V: TRBV21-1; J: TRBJ1-2
CDR3: CASSPRGTDTQYF; DNA: TGTGCCAGTAGCCCACGGGGGACAGATACGCAGTATTTT; size: NA; D: NA; V: TRBV19; J: TRBJ2-3
CDR3: CASSLVGGNTEAFF; DNA: TGCGCCAGCAGCTTGGTCGGGGGGAACACTGAAGCTTTCTTT; size: NA; D: NA; V: TRBV5-1; J: TRBJ1-1
CDR3: CASSPQGYEQYF; DNA: TGTGCCAGCAGTCCACAGGGCTACGAGCAGTACTTC; size: few; D: NA; V: TRBV6-5; J: TRBJ2-7
CDR3: CASSPGLARETQYF; DNA: TGTGCCAGCTCACCGGGACTAGCACGGGAGACCCAGTACTTC; size: NA; D: TRBD2; V: TRBV18; J: TRBJ2-5
CDR3: CASSQAPTGGRETQYF; DNA: TGCGCCAGCAGCCAAGCACCGACCGGCGGGAGAGAGACCCAGTACTTC; size: NA; D: TRBD2; V: TRBV4-1; J: TRBJ2-5
CDR3: CSVALGAETQYF; DNA: TGCAGCGTTGCATTGGGGGCTGAGACCCAGTACTTC; size: once; D: NA; V: TRBV29-1; J: TRBJ2-5
CDR3: CASSLMGLSNQPQHF; DNA: TGTGCCAGCAGCTTGATGGGACTTAGCAATCAGCCCCAGCATTTT; size: NA; D: NA; V: TRBV5-5; J: TRBJ1-5
CDR3: CASSQGLADYYEQYF; DNA: TGCGCCAGCAGCCAAGGACTAGCGGATTACTACGAGCAGTACTTC; size: NA; D: TRBD2; V: TRBV4-1; J: TRBJ2-7